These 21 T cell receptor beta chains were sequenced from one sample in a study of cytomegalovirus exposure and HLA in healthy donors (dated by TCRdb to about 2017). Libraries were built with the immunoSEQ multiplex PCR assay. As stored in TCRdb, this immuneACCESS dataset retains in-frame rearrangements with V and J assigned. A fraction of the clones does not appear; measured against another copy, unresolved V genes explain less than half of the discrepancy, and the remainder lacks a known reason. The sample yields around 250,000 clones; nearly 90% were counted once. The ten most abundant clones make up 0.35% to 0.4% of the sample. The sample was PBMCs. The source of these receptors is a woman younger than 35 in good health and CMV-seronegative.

The CDR3 loop reads CSVEDLGGGNNEQFF. The CDR3 coding sequence is TGCAGCGTTGAAGATCTCGGGGGAGGTAACAATGAGCAGTTCTTC. The chain combines TRBV29-1 with TRBJ2-1; possible D gene TRBD2, 6 bases. The CDR3 runs to 15 residues. In germline, CDR1 is SQVTM, CDR2 ANQGSEA. V was clipped by 0 bases and J by 5 bases, with 14 bases between them.

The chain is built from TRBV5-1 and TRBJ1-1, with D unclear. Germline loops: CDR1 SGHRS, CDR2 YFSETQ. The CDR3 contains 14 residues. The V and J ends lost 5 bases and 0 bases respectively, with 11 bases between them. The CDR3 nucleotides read TGCGCCAGCAGTAGCATGGCCATGAACACTGAAGCTTTCTTT. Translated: CASSSMAMNTEAFF.

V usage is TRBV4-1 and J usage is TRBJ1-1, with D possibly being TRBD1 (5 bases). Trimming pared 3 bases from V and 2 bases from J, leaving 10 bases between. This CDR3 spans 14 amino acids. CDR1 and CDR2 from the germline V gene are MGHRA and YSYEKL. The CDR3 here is CASSQADSNTEAFF. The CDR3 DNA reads TGCGCCAGCAGCCAGGCAGACAGTAACACTGAAGCTTTCTTT.

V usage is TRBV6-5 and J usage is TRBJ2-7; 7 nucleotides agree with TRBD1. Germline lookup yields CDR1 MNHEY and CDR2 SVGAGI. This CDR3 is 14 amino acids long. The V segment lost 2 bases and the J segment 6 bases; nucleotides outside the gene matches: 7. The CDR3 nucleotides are TGTGCCAGCAGTTACCTCGACAGGGACGGCGAGCAGTACTTC. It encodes CASSYLDRDGEQYF.

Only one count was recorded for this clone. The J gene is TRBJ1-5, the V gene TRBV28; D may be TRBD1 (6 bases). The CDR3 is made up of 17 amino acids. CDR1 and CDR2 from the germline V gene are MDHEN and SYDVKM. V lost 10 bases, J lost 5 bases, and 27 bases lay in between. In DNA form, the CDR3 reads TGTGCCACCGAGCACCCGATGAACAGGGTGAAGGATCAGCCCCAGCATTTT. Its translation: CATEHPMNRVKDQPQHF.

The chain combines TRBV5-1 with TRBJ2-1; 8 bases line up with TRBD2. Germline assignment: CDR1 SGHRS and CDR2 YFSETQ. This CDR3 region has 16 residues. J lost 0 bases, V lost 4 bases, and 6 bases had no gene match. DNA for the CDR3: TGCGCCAGCAGCCCGCAGGCGGGGGGCTCCTACAATGAGCAGTTCTTC. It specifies CASSPQAGGSYNEQFF.

CDR3 amino acids: CASSPGTPIGGYTF. The DNA of the CDR3 is TGTGCCAGCAGTCCCGGGACACCCATCGGTGGCTACACCTTC. The rearrangement uses TRBV27 and TRBJ1-2; possible D gene TRBD1, 6 bases. This CDR3 has 14 residues. CDR1 is MNHEY and CDR2 is SMNVEV in the germline V gene (reference sequence). The V and J ends lost 5 bases and 7 bases respectively, with 17 bases between them.

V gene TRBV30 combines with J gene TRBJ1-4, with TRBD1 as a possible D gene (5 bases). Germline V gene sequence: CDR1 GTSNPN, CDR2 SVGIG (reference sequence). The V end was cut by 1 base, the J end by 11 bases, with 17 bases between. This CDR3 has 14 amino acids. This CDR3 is CAWSAGGEGMKLFF. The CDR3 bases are TGTGCCTGGAGTGCCGGAGGGGAGGGCATGAAACTGTTTTTT.

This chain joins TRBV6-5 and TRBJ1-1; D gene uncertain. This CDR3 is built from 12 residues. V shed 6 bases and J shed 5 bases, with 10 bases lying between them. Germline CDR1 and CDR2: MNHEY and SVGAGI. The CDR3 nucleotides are TGTGCCAGCAGCCCTGCCGGTACTGAAGCTTTCTTT. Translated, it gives CASSPAGTEAFF.

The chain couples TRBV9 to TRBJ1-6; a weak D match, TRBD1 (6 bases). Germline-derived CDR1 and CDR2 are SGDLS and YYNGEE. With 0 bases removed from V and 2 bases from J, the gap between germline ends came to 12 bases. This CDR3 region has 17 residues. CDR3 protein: CASSVDGGPTYNSPLHF. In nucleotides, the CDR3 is TGTGCCAGCAGCGTAGACGGGGGGCCTACCTATAATTCACCCCTCCACTTT.

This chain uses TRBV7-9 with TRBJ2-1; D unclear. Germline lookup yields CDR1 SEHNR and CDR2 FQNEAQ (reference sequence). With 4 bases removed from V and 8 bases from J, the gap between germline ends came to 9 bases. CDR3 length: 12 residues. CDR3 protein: CASSYQMDEQFF. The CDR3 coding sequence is TGTGCCAGCAGCTACCAGATGGATGAGCAGTTCTTC.

The DNA of the CDR3 is TGTGCCAGCAGCTCCGGGACAGGGGCGCGCACAGATACGCAGTATTTT. Its translation is CASSSGTGARTDTQYF. This chain connects TRBV13 to TRBJ2-3; 10 nucleotides align to TRBD1. After removal of 4 bases from V and 1 base from J, the junction contained 5 bases not matched to a gene. The CDR3 covers 16 residues. The germline gives CDR1 PRHDT, CDR2 FYEKMQ (reference sequence).

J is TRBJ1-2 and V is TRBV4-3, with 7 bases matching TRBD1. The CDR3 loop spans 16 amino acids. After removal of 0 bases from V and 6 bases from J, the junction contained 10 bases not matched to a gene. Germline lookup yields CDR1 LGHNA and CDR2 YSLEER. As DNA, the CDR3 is TGCGCCAGCAGCCAAGAACGATCGACCAGGGGGGATGGCTACACCTTC. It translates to CASSQERSTRGDGYTF.

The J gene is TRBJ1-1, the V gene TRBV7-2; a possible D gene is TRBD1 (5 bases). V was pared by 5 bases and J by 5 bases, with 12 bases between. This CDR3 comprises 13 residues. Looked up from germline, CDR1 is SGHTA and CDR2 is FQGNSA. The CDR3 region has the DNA TGTGCCAGCAGCCCACCGGGGGGTACTGAAGCTTTCTTT. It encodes CASSPPGGTEAFF.

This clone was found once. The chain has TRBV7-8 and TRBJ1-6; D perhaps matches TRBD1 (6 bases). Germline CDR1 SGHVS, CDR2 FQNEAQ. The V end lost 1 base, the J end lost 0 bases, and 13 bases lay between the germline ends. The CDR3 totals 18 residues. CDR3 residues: CASSLGLGASSYNSPLHF. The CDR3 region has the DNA TGTGCCAGCAGCTTAGGATTGGGGGCGAGCTCCTATAATTCACCCCTCCACTTT.

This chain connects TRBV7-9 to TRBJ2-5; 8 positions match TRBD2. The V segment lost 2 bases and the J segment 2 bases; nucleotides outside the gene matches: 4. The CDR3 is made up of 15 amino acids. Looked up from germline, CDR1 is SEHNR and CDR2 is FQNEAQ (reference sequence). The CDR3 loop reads CASSLTLADQETQYF. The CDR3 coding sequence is TGTGCCAGCAGCTTAACACTAGCGGATCAAGAGACCCAGTACTTC.

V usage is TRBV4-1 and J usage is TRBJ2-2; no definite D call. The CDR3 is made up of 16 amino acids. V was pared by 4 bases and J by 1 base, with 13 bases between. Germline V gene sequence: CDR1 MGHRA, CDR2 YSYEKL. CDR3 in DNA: TGCGCCAGCAGCCCAAGAGAGACAAAGAACACCGGGGAGCTGTTTTTT. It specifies CASSPRETKNTGELFF.

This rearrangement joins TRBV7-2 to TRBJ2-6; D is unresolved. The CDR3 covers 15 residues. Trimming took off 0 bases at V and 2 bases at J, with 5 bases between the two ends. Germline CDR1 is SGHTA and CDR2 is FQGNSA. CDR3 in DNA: TGTGCCAGCAGCTTAGCCGCGACTGGGGCCAACGTCCTGACTTTC. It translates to CASSLAATGANVLTF. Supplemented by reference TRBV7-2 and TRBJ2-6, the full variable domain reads GAGVSQSPSNKVTEKGKDVELRCDPISGHTALYWYRQSLGQGLEFLIYFQGNSAPDKSGLPSDRFSAERTGGSVSTLTIQRTQQEDSAVYLCASSLAATGANVLTFGAGSRLTVL.

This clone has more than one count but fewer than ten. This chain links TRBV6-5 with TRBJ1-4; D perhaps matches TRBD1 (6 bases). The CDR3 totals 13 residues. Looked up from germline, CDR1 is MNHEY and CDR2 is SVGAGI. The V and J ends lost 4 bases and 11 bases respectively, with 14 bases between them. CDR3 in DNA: TGTGCCAGCAGTTTACCAGGGGCAAGTAAACTGTTTTTT. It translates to CASSLPGASKLFF.

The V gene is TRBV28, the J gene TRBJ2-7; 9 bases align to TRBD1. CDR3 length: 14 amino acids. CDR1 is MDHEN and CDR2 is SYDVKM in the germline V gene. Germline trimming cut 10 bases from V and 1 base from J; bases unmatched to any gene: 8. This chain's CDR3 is CAIERQGGSYEQYF. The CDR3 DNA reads TGTGCCATCGAACGACAGGGGGGGTCCTACGAGCAGTACTTC.

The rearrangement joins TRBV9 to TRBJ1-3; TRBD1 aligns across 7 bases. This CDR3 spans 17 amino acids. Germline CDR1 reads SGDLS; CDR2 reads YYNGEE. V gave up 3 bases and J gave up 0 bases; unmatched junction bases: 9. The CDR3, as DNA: TGTGCCAGCAGCGCTAGGGGACAGCTCCTCTCTGGAAACACCATATATTTT. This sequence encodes CASSARGQLLSGNTIYF.